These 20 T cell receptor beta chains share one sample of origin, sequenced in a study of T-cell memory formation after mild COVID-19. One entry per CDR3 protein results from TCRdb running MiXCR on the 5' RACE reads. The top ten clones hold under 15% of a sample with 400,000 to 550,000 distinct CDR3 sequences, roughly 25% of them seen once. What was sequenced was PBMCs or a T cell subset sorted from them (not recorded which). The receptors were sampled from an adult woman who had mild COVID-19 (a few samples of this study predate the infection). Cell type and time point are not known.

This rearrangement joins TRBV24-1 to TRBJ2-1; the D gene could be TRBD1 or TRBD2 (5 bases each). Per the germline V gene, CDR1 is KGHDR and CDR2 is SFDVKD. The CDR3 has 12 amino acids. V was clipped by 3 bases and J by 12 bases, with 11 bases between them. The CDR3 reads CATSDPRDGQFF. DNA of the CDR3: TGTGCCACCAGTGATCCCCGGGACGGGCAGTTCTTC.

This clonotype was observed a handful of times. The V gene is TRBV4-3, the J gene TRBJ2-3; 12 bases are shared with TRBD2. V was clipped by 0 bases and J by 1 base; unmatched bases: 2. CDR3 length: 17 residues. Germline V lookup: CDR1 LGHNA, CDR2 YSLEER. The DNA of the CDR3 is TGCGCCAGCAGCCAAGACGCTAGCGGGAGGGGCACAGATACGCAGTATTTT. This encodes CASSQDASGRGTDTQYF.

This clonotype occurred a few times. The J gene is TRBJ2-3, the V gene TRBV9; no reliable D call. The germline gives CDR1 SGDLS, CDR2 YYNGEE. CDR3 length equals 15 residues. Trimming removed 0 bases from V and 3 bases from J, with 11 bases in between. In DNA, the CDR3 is TGTGCCAGCAGCGTAGGGGTCACTGGGACAGATACGCAGTATTTT. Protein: CASSVGVTGTDTQYF. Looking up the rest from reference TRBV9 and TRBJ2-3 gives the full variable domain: DSGVTQTPKHLITATGQRVTLRCSPRSGDLSVYWYQQSLDQGLQFLIQYYNGEERAKGNILERFSAQQFPDLHSELNLSSLELGDSALYFCASSVGVTGTDTQYFGPGTRLTVL.

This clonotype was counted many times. CDR3: CASSWGTGELFF. Here the CDR3 DNA reads TGTGCCAGCAGCTGGGGCACCGGGGAGCTGTTTTTT. The V call is TRBV7-9, the J call TRBJ2-2; D uncertain. CDR1 SEHNR and CDR2 FQNEAQ come from the germline V gene (reference sequence). V lost 4 bases and J lost 4, with 4 bases in between. CDR3 size: 12 residues.

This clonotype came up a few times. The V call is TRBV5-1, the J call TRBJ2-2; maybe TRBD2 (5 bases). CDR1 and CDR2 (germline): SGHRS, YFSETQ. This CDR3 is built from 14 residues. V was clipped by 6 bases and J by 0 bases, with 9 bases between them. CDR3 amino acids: CASNEGANTGELFF. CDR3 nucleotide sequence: TGCGCCAGCAATGAGGGCGCGAACACCGGGGAGCTGTTTTTT.

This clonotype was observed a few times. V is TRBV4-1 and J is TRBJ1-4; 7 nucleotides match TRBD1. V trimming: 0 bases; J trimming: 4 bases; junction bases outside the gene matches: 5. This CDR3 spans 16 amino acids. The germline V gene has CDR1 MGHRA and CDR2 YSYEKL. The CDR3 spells CASSQDRAGGNEKLFF. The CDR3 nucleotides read TGCGCCAGCAGCCAAGATAGGGCAGGGGGTAATGAAAAACTGTTTTTT.

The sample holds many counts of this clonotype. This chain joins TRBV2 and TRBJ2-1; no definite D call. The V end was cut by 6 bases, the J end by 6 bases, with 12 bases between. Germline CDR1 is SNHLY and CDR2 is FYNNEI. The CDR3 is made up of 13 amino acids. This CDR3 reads CASRGANPNEQFF. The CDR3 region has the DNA TGTGCCAGCAGGGGTGCTAACCCCAATGAGCAGTTCTTC.

CDR3 nucleotides: TGTGCCAGCAGCCGCAGGGCCCTCGCCCCTGGGGCCAACGTCCTGACTTTC. This translates into CASSRRALAPGANVLTF. The chain is built from TRBV5-4 and TRBJ2-6, with D maybe TRBD1 (5 bases). The CDR3 covers 17 residues. Between the trimmed V and J ends, which lost 4 bases and 2 bases, there was a span of 16 bases. The germline CDR1 and CDR2 sequences are SGHNT and YYREEE (reference sequence).

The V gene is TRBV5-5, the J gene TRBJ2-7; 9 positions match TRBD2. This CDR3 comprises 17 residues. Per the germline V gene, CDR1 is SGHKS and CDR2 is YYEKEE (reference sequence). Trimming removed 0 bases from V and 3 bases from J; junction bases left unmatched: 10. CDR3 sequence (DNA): TGTGCCAGCAGCTTGGACGAGGGCTCTAGCGGGATCTACGAGCAGTACTTC. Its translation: CASSLDEGSSGIYEQYF.

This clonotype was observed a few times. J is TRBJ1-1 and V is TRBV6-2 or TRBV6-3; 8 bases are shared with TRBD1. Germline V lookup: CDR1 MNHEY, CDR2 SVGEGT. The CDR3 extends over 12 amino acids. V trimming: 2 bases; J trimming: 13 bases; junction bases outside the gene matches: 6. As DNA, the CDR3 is TGTGCCAGCAGTTACCGGACAGGGAGTGTTTTCTTT. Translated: CASSYRTGSVFF.

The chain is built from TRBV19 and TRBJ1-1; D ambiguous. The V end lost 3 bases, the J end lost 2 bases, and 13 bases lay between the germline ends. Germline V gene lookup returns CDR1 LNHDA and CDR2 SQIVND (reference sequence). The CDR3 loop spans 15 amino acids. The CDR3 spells CASSIFGGSNTEAFF. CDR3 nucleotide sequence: TGTGCCAGTAGTATTTTTGGCGGTTCAAACACTGAAGCTTTCTTT.

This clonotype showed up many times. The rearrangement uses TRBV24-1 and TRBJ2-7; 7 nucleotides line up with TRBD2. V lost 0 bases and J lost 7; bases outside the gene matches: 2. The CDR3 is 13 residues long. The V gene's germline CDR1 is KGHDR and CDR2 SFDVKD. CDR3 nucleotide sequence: TGTGCCACCAGTGATTTGGCTAGCGGTGAGCAGTACTTC. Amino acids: CATSDLASGEQYF.

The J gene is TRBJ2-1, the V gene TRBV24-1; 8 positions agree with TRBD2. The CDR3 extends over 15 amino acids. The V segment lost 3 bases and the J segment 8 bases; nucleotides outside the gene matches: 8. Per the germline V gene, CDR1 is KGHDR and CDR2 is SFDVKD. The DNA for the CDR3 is TGTGCCACCAGTGATCCCGGCGGGGGGAGGGATGAGCAGTTCTTC. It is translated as CATSDPGGGRDEQFF.

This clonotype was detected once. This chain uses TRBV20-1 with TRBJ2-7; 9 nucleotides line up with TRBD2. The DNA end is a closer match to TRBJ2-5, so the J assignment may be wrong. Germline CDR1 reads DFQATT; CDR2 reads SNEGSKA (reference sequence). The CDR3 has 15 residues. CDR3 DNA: TGCAGTGCTAGTGGATTTAGCGGGAGTTCAGAGACCCAGTACTTC. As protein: CSASGFSGSSETQYF.

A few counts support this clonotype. CDR3: CATSRDRVLEAFF. Written as DNA, the CDR3 is TGTGCCACCAGCAGAGATAGGGTCCTAGAAGCTTTCTTT. V and J are TRBV15 and TRBJ1-1; no clear D gene. The CDR3 totals 13 residues. V was clipped by 0 bases and J by 8 bases, with 10 bases between them. From germline, CDR1 is LNHNV and CDR2 YYDKDF (reference sequence).

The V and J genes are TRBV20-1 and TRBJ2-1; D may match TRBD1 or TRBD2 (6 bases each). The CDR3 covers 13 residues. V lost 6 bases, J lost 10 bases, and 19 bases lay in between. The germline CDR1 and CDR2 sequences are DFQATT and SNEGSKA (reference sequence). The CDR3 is CSAGGLRGKEQFF. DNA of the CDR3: TGCAGTGCCGGGGGTCTGAGGGGGAAAGAGCAGTTCTTC.

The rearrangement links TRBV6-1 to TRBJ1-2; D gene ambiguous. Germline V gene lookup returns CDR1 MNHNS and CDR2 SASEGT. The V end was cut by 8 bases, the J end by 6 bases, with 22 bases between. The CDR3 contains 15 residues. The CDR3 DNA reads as TGTGCCAGCGGGAATCCGGTAGTCTCATCTAATGGCTACACCTTC. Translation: CASGNPVVSSNGYTF.

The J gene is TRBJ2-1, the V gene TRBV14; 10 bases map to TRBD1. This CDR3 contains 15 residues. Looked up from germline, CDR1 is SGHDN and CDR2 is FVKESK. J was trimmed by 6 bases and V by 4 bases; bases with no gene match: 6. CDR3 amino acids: CASSLPGQGINEQFF. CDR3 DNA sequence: TGTGCCAGCAGCCTACCGGGACAGGGGATCAATGAGCAGTTCTTC.

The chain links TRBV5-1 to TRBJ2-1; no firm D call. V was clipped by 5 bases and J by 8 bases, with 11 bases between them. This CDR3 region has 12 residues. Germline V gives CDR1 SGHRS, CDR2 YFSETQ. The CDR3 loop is CASRMNRDEQFF. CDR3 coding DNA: TGCGCCAGCAGGATGAACCGGGATGAGCAGTTCTTC.

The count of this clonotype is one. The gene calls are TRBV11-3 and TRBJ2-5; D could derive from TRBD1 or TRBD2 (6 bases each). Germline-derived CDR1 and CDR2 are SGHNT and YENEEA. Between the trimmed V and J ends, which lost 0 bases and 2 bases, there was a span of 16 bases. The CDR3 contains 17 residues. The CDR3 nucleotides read TGTGCCAGCAGCTTAGAGACGAGAGGGGGGAGGCAAGAGACCCAGTACTTC. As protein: CASSLETRGGRQETQYF.